This note documents a single T cell receptor beta chain sequence. Its antigen is not identified. The sequencing template was cDNA reverse transcribed from extracted RNA. The method was immunoSEQ multiplex PCR; TCRdb's version includes in-frame clones alone and lacks a portion of them. The sample lists 60,000 to 85,000 clones, over 25% occurring once. Treatment given: oral pan-JAK inhibitor, 5-10 mg twice daily. These data belong to a study of CD8+ T cells in alopecia areata. The study's findings and limits: Uncertainty about whether baseline CD8+ expansion is linked to response remains, with one nonresponder. Persistence in scalp and blood during tofacitinib was observed for many expanded lesional clones.

This receptor was obtained from a human donor with alopecia areata. The material sequenced was CD8+ T cells sorted from blood, taken at week 4, from a patient treated with tofacitinib.

This chain's CDR3 is CASSQDREESSYEQYF. The CDR3 DNA reads as TGCGCCAGCAGCCAAGATCGTGAGGAAAGCTCCTACGAGCAGTACTTC. This chain uses TRBV4-1 with TRBJ2-7; D gene ambiguous. V lost 0 bases, J lost 0 bases, and 12 bases lay in between. Germline CDR1 and CDR2: MGHRA and YSYEKL. The CDR3 length is 16 residues.